This TCR beta chain originates from a study of cytomegalovirus exposure and HLA in healthy donors. About this clone itself: What it binds is not known.

CDR1 SQVTM and CDR2 ANQGSEA come from the germline V gene. V lost 7 bases and J 4 bases, leaving 14 bases between the germline ends. This CDR3 is 13 amino acids long. It was with 60 Vbeta and 13 Jbeta primers that the PCR ran. Using immunoSEQ multiplex PCR, the repertoire was profiled, and TCRdb retains in-frame clones only, with some absent. This table holds under 200,000 clones. There were likely unrecorded immune exposures, though donors were nominally healthy when sampled. Findings and caveats of the study: The number of N-insertions in an Asian-associated ancestry cluster was reportedly below the 666-donor mean in a later analysis. Later work found most CMV-associated TCR beta chains apparently HLA-restricted.

Material: PBMCs. This receptor was identified in a man aged 25-45 years in good health and CMV-seronegative. The chain links TRBV29-1 to TRBJ1-3; TRBD1 might be the D (5 bases). The CDR3 region has the DNA TGCAGCGCCGGGGGGGGAGACGGAAACACCATATATTTT. Translated: CSAGGGDGNTIYF.